This TCR beta chain appears in the sequencing data of a study of shared clonotypes between healthy human individuals. Findings and caveats of the study: Lower generation probabilities were found for non-shared clonotypes than for those shared by all four donors.

Regarding this clone: Antigen specificity is unknown.

Donors were healthy HIV-negative adults without recently reported acute infections or vaccinations. Every subset had its genomic DNA shared out evenly among several immunoSEQ plates. Source study methods: There were no quality scores in the junction-only immunoSEQ sequences, so filtering differed. Only in-frame clones appear in the TCRdb table, and some are missing; sequencing was by immunoSEQ multiplex PCR. The D gene and trimming were derived from the DNA, and the V and J assignments and clone size from that table. This table holds approximately 720,000 clones, around 72% found once. The sample consisted of memory CD4+ T cells sorted from blood. Subset meaning: CD45RA-negative fraction. The sequence derives from a young woman in good health.

The CDR3 nucleotides read TGTGCCAGCAGCCCAGGAGCGGGGGGCTACACCTTC. Its translation: CASSPGAGGYTF. This chain connects TRBV5-4 to TRBJ1-2; no clear D. Germline CDR1 SGHNT, CDR2 YYREEE (reference sequence). V lost 4 bases to trimming and J lost 8 bases, with 12 bases between them. The CDR3 runs to 12 residues.